Below, 18 T cell receptor beta chains from the same sample are listed, as sequenced in a study of blood T cell repertoires in COVID-19. TCRdb's table, derived via immunoSEQ multiplex PCR, lists solely in-frame clones and lacks some. The table shows roughly 120,000 clones, with around 80% occurring only once. Source material: peripheral blood. The receptors were sampled from a man in his 70s with acute or convalescent COVID-19.

This chain connects TRBV9 to TRBJ2-1; 10 nucleotides match TRBD2. The CDR3 has 15 amino acids. Unmatched junction bases numbered 6, after V lost 5 bases and J lost 4 bases. Germline-derived CDR1 and CDR2 are SGDLS and YYNGEE. The CDR3: CASRKSGGAYNEQFF. The CDR3 coding sequence is TGTGCCAGCAGGAAAAGCGGGGGGGCTTACAATGAGCAGTTCTTC.

The sample holds a few counts of this clone. V and J are TRBV5-1 and TRBJ1-2; no clear D. CDR3 length: 15 residues. CDR1 is SGHRS, CDR2 YFSETQ, per germline. Trimming cost V 1 base and J 0 bases, with 10 bases left between them. In DNA form, the CDR3 reads TGCGCCAGCAGCTTGATCGGGGAAACTAACTATGGCTACACCTTC. Translated: CASSLIGETNYGYTF.

The chain links TRBV4-1 to TRBJ2-1, with TRBD1 matching over 10 bases. The CDR3 has 16 residues. Looked up from germline, CDR1 is MGHRA and CDR2 is YSYEKL. V lost 2 bases and J lost 7; bases outside the gene matches: 8. The CDR3 spells CASSQFPGTGVNEQFF. DNA for the CDR3: TGCGCCAGCAGCCAATTTCCCGGGACAGGGGTAAATGAGCAGTTCTTC.

This clone was observed many times. The chain recombines TRBV4-1 with TRBJ2-7; possibly TRBD2 for D (6 bases). The germline CDR1 and CDR2 sequences are MGHRA and YSYEKL. The germline V and J ends were trimmed by 3 bases and 7 bases, with 22 bases remaining between them. The CDR3 totals 16 residues. The CDR3 DNA reads TGCGCCAGCAGCCACGTGGGGCGGGACCTGAAGAGAGAGCAGTACTTC. Residues: CASSHVGRDLKREQYF.

The chain couples TRBV20-1 to TRBJ1-1; the D is unclear. CDR1 and CDR2 (germline): DFQATT, SNEGSKA (reference sequence). Trimming shortened V by 6 bases and J by 5 bases, and 10 bases separated the two germline ends. This CDR3 has 11 residues. The CDR3 loop reads CSARAFTEAFF. The CDR3 DNA reads as TGCAGTGCGAGGGCTTTTACTGAAGCTTTCTTT.

The rearrangement uses TRBV5-1 and TRBJ2-3; 12 nucleotides match TRBD2. V was pared by 4 bases and J by 6 bases, with 9 bases of the junction left unmatched. Germline CDR1 reads SGHRS; CDR2 reads YFSETQ. This CDR3 is 16 amino acids long. The CDR3 region is CASSQTSGSFADTQYF. CDR3 in DNA: TGCGCCAGCAGCCAGACTAGCGGGAGTTTCGCCGATACGCAGTATTTT.

The chain couples TRBV5-4 to TRBJ1-2; 8 nucleotides agree with TRBD1. The V and J ends lost 4 bases and 5 bases, in that order; junction bases with no gene match: 13. The CDR3 covers 16 residues. The germline V gene encodes CDR1 SGHNT and CDR2 YYREEE (reference sequence). CDR3 DNA sequence: TGTGCCAGCAGCCCAGGGGGAGGGACAGGATTATATGGCTACACCTTC. As protein: CASSPGGGTGLYGYTF.

The rearrangement joins TRBV27 to TRBJ2-1; 9 positions agree with TRBD1. With 6 bases clipped from V and 3 bases from J, the junction kept 6 bases outside the gene matches. The CDR3 sequence is 15 residues long. Germline V gives CDR1 MNHEY, CDR2 SMNVEV (reference sequence). The CDR3 DNA is TGTGCCAGCAGCAAGGGACAGGGACTCTACAATGAGCAGTTCTTC. Its protein product is CASSKGQGLYNEQFF.

The J gene is TRBJ2-1, the V gene TRBV7-7, with D possibly TRBD1 on 6 matching bases. CDR3 size: 14 residues. The germline V gene encodes CDR1 SSHAT and CDR2 FNYEAQ (reference sequence). V was shortened by 5 bases and J by 9 bases, with 17 bases between the two germline ends. CDR3 sequence (DNA): TGTGCCAGCAGCCCCGACAGGAACTACGGTGAGCAGTTCTTC. It yields the protein CASSPDRNYGEQFF.

This clone has just a few counts. This rearrangement joins TRBV6-5 to TRBJ2-1, with 9 positions matching TRBD1. CDR3 length: 15 amino acids. Germline-derived CDR1 and CDR2 are MNHEY and SVGAGI. After removal of 2 bases from V and 7 bases from J, the junction contained 6 bases not matched to a gene. The CDR3 DNA reads as TGTGCCAGCAGTTACAGGACAGGGGCGGGGAATGAGCAGTTCTTC. Translation gives CASSYRTGAGNEQFF.

The chain uses TRBV6-1 and TRBJ2-7; D uncertain. This CDR3 is 13 amino acids long. Trimming removed 2 bases at V and 0 bases at J, with 5 bases between. Germline V CDR1 and CDR2: MNHNS, SASEGT. CDR3 coding DNA: TGTGCCAGCAGTGAAACAGTCTCCTACGAGCAGTACTTC. Translated, it gives CASSETVSYEQYF.

The genes are TRBV3-1 (or the pseudogene TRBV3-2) and TRBJ2-4, with D maybe TRBD2 (6 bases). Per the germline V gene, CDR1 is LGHDT and CDR2 is YNNKEL (reference sequence). The CDR3 is 17 residues long. Trimming left V 4 bases short and J 8 bases short, with 24 bases between. CDR3 in DNA: TGTGCCAGCAGCCGTACCTCCGGGGGTCACAACCCGGACATTCAGTACTTC. This sequence encodes CASSRTSGGHNPDIQYF.

The gene calls are TRBV6-5 and TRBJ2-3; 8 bases map to TRBD1. Looked up from germline, CDR1 is MNHEY and CDR2 is SVGAGI. Trimming removed 0 bases from V and 6 bases from J; junction bases left unmatched: 2. The CDR3 spans 14 residues. The CDR3 here is CASSYSTGDDTQYF. The DNA for the CDR3 is TGTGCCAGCAGTTACTCGACAGGGGATGATACGCAGTATTTT.

This clone has just one count. The chain joins TRBV2 to TRBJ1-2, with unresolved D. The V end lost 0 bases, the J end lost 2 bases, and 10 bases lay between the germline ends. The CDR3 contains 15 residues. Germline lookup yields CDR1 SNHLY and CDR2 FYNNEI. The CDR3 reads CASSEAAAANYGYTF. The CDR3 bases are TGTGCCAGCAGTGAAGCCGCGGCGGCCAACTATGGCTACACCTTC.

V gene TRBV19 combines with J gene TRBJ2-2, with 7 bases fitting TRBD2. V gave up 7 bases and J gave up 1 base; unmatched junction bases: 9. The CDR3 covers 16 residues. The germline CDR1 and CDR2 sequences are LNHDA and SQIVND (reference sequence). CDR3 sequence: CASTKLGGWNTGELFF. CDR3 DNA: TGTGCCAGTACCAAACTCGGGGGGTGGAACACCGGGGAGCTGTTTTTT.

This chain joins TRBV6-5 and TRBJ2-6; D gene unclear. Trimming took off 2 bases at V and 0 bases at J, with 5 bases between the two ends. In germline, CDR1 is MNHEY, CDR2 SVGAGI. This CDR3 is 15 amino acids long. DNA of the CDR3: TGTGCCAGCAGTTACCCCAACTCTGGGGCCAACGTCCTGACTTTC. Its translation is CASSYPNSGANVLTF.

The sample holds a few counts of this clone. The V gene is TRBV2, the J gene TRBJ1-6; 10 nucleotides line up with TRBD1. This CDR3 has 15 residues. With V trimmed by 7 bases and J by 5 bases, 5 bases remained unmatched. Germline V gene data show CDR1 as SNHLY and CDR2 as FYNNEI. CDR3 bases: TGTGCCAGCAACGGACAGGGGGTTAATAATTCACCCCTCCACTTT. The encoded protein is CASNGQGVNNSPLHF.

V and J are TRBV28 and TRBJ1-3; 7 bases fit TRBD1. J was trimmed by 0 bases and V by 3 bases; bases with no gene match: 5. Germline-derived CDR1 and CDR2 are MDHEN and SYDVKM. CDR3 length: 16 amino acids. CDR3 bases: TGTGCCAGCAGTTTGGGCCAGGGGGACTCTGGAAACACCATATATTTT. This gives the protein CASSLGQGDSGNTIYF.